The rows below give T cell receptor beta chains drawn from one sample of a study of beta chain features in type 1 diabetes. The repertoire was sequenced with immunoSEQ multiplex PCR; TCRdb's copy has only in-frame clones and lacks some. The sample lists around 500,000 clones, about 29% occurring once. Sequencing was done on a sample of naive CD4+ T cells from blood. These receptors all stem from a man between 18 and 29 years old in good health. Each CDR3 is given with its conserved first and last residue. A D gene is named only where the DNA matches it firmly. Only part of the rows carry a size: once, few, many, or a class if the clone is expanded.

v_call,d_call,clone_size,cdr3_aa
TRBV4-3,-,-,CASSQDTAPGELFF
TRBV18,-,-,CASSRQNYYEQYF
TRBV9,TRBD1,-,CASSGGQGSYNEQFF
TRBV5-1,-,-,CASSLAGDTQYF
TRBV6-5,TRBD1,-,CASSQRQGEAFF
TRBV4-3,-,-,CASSQDDRAGELFF
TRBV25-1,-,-,CASSEYSSAFNTDTQYF
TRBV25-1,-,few,CASSEPRSTDTQYF
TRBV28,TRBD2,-,CASRPTSGSRYEQYF
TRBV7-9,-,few,CASSLARLGETQYF
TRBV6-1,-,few,CASSEASRLHTEAFF
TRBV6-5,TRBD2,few,CASRALAGGPLEQFF
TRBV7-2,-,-,CASSFPRGGGTDTQYF
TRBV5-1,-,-,CASSLVYEASQTHTEAFF
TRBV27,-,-,CASSLSAGPWFF
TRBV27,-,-,CASSSRRGTEAFF